These T cell receptor beta chains were read from a single sample in a study of human T cells and chemical hapten exposure. TCRdb recomputed calls from the RACE reads with MiXCR, one row per CDR3 protein. The data contain about 260,000 distinct CDR3 sequences, around 9.3% of them singletons. The sequencing used whole blood, collected in connection with sensitization to the hapten diphenylcyclopropenone (DPC). The receptor set was obtained from a woman in her 40s with alopecia areata. Some clones in this sample may be carry-over from other donors' samples. The CDR3 runs from the conserved cysteine through the conserved F or W. The D gene is left open where the match is weak. A clone size is listed for some rows: how often the clone was seen (once, few, many), or a class if it is expanded.

V gene	clone size	J gene	CDR3 length	D gene	CDR3 DNA	CDR3 protein
TRBV20-1	.	TRBJ1-1	13	.	TGCAGTGCTAGAGCAGGGAGGGACACTGAAGCTTTCTTT	CSARAGRDTEAFF
TRBV5-1	.	TRBJ2-2	17	TRBD2	TGCGCCAGCAGCTGGACTAGCGGGAGGGCCGGAGCCGGGGAGCTGTTTTTT	CASSWTSGRAGAGELFF
TRBV7-2	.	TRBJ2-5	15	.	TGTGCCAGCAGCCAACTCTGGGGGCAGCAAGAGACCCAGTACTTC	CASSQLWGQQETQYF
TRBV28	few	TRBJ2-3	21	.	TGTGCCAGCAGCCTACCCCCACCGGGGGCGCGGGACCGCACTCCGCCGGATACGCAGTATTTT	CASSLPPPGARDRTPPDTQYF
TRBV7-8	few	TRBJ1-6	16	.	TGTGCCAGCAGCTTAGGTCGGGGATATTACAATTCACCCCTCCACTTT	CASSLGRGYYNSPLHF
TRBV29-1	.	TRBJ1-2	12	TRBD1	TGCAGCGTTGGCGGACAGGGGAATGGCTACACCTTC	CSVGGQGNGYTF
TRBV3-1	.	TRBJ2-3	16	TRBD1	TGTGCCAGCAGCCGAATAGGGGGCAGTAGCACAGATACGCAGTATTTT	CASSRIGGSSTDTQYF
TRBV13	.	TRBJ2-7	13	.	TGTGCCAGCAGCCCCCCAGCGAGTTACGAGCAGTACTTC	CASSPPASYEQYF
TRBV28	many	TRBJ2-7	12	TRBD2	TGTGCCAGCAGAGAAACCGGGACTAACCCGTACTTC	CASRETGTNPYF
TRBV20-1	many	TRBJ2-3	12	.	TGCAGTGCTAGGGGGTACGCAGATACGCAGTATTTT	CSARGYADTQYF
TRBV4-3	.	TRBJ2-7	17	.	TGCGCCAGCAGCCAAAGCCCTCCTGGACAGATCATCTACGAGCAGTACTTC	CASSQSPPGQIIYEQYF
TRBV7-9	few	TRBJ2-6	16	.	TGTGCCAGCAGCTTAAGTTCAGGCTCTGGGGCCAACGTCCTGACTTTC	CASSLSSGSGANVLTF
TRBV28	.	TRBJ2-7	15	.	TGTGCCAGCACCTTTACTCCAGGGGGGGGATACGAGCAGTACTTC	CASTFTPGGGYEQYF
TRBV7-3	.	TRBJ2-3	16	TRBD1	TGTGCCAGCAGCGGGGGACAGAATTCGTACACAGATACGCAGTATTTT	CASSGGQNSYTDTQYF
TRBV20-1	.	TRBJ2-7	14	TRBD1	TGCAGTGCTATGGGGGGACAGGGTGGCTGGGAGCAGTACTTC	CSAMGGQGGWEQYF
TRBV20-1	many	TRBJ2-3	14	TRBD2	TGCAGTGCTATAAGGGCGGGAGTTCCAGATACGCAGTATTTT	CSAIRAGVPDTQYF
TRBV7-6	.	TRBJ2-2	14	.	TGTGCCAGCAGACGGACAATGGGCACCGGGGAGCTGTTTTTT	CASRRTMGTGELFF
TRBV9	.	TRBJ2-1	14	TRBD2	TGTGCCAGCAGCGTAGCTATGAAACCGGGACTACAGTTCTTC	CASSVAMKPGLQFF
TRBV5-1	.	TRBJ2-2	17	TRBD1	TGCGCCAGCAGCTTGGGGCACACAGGGGCGAACACCGGGGAGCTGTTTTTT	CASSLGHTGANTGELFF
TRBV7-2	.	TRBJ1-1	14	.	TGTGCCAGCAGCTGGAGGGAGTCTAGCTCTGAAGCTTTCTTT	CASSWRESSSEAFF